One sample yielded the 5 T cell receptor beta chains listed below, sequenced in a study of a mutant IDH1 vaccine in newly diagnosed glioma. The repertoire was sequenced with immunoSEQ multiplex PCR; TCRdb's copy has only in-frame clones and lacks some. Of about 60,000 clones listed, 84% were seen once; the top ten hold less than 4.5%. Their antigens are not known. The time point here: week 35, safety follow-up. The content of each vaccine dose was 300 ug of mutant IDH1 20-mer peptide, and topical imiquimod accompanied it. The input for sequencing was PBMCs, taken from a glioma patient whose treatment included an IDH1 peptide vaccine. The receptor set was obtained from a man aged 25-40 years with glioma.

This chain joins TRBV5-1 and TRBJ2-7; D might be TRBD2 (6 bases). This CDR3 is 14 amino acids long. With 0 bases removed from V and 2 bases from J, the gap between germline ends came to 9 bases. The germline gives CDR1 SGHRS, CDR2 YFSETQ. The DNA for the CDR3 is TGCGCCAGCAGCTTGGTGGCGGGAACCTACGAGCAGTACTTC. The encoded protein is CASSLVAGTYEQYF.

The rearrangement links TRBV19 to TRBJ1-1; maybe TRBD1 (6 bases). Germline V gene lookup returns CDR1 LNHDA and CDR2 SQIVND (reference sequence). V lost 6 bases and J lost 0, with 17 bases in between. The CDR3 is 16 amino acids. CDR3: CASSSLGQRMNTEAFF. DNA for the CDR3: TGTGCCAGTAGCTCCCTTGGACAGAGAATGAACACTGAAGCTTTCTTT.

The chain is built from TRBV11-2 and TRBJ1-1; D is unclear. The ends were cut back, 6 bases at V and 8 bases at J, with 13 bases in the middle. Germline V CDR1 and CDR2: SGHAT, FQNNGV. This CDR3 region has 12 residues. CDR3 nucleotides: TGTGCCAGCAGACCCCACAATACCGAAGCTTTCTTT. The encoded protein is CASRPHNTEAFF.

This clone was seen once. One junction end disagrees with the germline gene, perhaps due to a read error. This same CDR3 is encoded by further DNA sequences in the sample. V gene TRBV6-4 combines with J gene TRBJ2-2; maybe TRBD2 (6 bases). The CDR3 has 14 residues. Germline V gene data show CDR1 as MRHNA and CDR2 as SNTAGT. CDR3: CASSDSGDTGELFF. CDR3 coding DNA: TGTGCCAGCAGCGACTCGGGGGACACCGGGGAGCTGTTTTTT.

CDR3 bases: TGTGCCAGCAGCTTGGCGGCGGGACAGTGGATGAACTATGGCTACACCTTC. Translated, it gives CASSLAAGQWMNYGYTF. This chain links TRBV5-6 with TRBJ1-2; 7 nucleotides agree with TRBD1. The J segment lost 2 bases and the V segment lost 0 bases, leaving 10 bases of the junction unmatched. Germline V gene data show CDR1 as SGHDT and CDR2 as YYEEEE. The length of the CDR3 is 17 residues.